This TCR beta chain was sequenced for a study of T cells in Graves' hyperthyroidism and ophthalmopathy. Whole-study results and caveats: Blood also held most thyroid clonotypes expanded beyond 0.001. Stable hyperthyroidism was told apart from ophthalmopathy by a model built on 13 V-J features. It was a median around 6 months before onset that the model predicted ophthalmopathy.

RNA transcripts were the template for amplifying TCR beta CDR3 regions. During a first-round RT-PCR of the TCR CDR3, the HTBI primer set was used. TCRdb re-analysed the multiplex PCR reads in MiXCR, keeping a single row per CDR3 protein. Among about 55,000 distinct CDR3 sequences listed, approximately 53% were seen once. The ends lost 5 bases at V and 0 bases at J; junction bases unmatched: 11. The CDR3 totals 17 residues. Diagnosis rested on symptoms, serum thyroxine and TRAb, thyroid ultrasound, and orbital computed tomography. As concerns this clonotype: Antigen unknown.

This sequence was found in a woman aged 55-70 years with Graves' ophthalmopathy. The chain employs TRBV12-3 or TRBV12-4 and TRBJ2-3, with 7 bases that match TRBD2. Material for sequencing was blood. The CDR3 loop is CASSQRWGGTSTDTQYF. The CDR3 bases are TGTGCCAGCAGTCAGAGATGGGGGGGGACTAGCACAGATACGCAGTATTTT.